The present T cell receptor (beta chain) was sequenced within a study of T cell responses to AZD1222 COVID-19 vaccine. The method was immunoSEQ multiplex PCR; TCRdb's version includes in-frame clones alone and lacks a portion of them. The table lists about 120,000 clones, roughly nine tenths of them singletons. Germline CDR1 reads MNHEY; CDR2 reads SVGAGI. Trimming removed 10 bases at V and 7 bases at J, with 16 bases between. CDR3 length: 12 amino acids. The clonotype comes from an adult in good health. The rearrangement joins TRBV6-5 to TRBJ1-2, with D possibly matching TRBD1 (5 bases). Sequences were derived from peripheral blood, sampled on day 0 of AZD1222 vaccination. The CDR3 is CATWDGGGGYTF. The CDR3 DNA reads TGTGCCACCTGGGATGGGGGAGGTGGCTACACCTTC.